A single sample is the source of the 5 T cell receptor beta chains below, sequenced in a study of cytomegalovirus exposure and HLA in healthy donors. Primers for the PCR totalled 60 Vbeta and 13 Jbeta. Some clones are missing from TCRdb's copy, which holds only in-frame ones; the method was immunoSEQ multiplex PCR. The sample consists of 100,000 or so clones, roughly 15% of them appearing once. Sequenced sample: PBMCs. These receptors all stem from a female donor in good health and CMV-seronegative.

This clone was seen a few times. V gene TRBV30 combines with J gene TRBJ1-5; tentatively, D is TRBD1 (5 bases). Germline V CDR1 and CDR2: GTSNPN, SVGIG (reference sequence). V was cut by 1 base and J by 0 bases, with 16 bases left in between. The CDR3 loop spans 17 amino acids. As DNA, the CDR3 is TGTGCCTGGAGTGGTCCTTGGGGGGACCGTAGCAATCAGCCCCAGCATTTT. This codes for CAWSGPWGDRSNQPQHF.

V and J are TRBV7-8 and TRBJ1-1, with 8 bases matching TRBD1. This CDR3 has 15 amino acids. Germline V CDR1 and CDR2: SGHVS, FQNEAQ. V shed 1 base, J shed 5 bases, and the junction held 6 bases outside the gene matches. This chain's CDR3 is CASSLDAGGLTEAFF. The CDR3 DNA sequence: TGTGCCAGCAGCTTAGACGCAGGGGGCTTGACTGAAGCTTTCTTT.

The V call is TRBV27, the J call TRBJ2-2; 11 bases are shared with TRBD2. The length of the CDR3 is 17 residues. Germline trimming cut 7 bases from V and 5 bases from J; bases unmatched to any gene: 12. In germline, CDR1 is MNHEY, CDR2 SMNVEV (reference sequence). CDR3 residues: CASNLAGGPSGTGELFF. For the CDR3, the DNA is TGTGCCAGCAACTTAGCGGGAGGGCCCTCGGGGACCGGGGAGCTGTTTTTT.

This clone turned up a few times. This sequence joins TRBV28 and TRBJ2-2; 7 bases are a match to TRBD2. The CDR3 is 15 amino acids. The V segment lost 4 bases and the J segment 5 bases; nucleotides outside the gene matches: 7. From germline, CDR1 is MDHEN and CDR2 SYDVKM. DNA of the CDR3: TGTGCCAGCAGTTCCGCGGGAGTTGGAACCGGGGAGCTGTTTTTT. This translates into CASSSAGVGTGELFF.

This rearrangement joins TRBV16 to TRBJ1-2; D is possibly TRBD1 (5 bases). The CDR3 is 12 amino acids. Trimming left V 6 bases short and J 4 bases short, with 9 bases between. Germline V gene lookup returns CDR1 KGHSY and CDR2 FQNENV. The CDR3 nucleotides are TGTGCCAGCAGTCCACAGGTCTATGGCTACACCTTC. Protein: CASSPQVYGYTF.